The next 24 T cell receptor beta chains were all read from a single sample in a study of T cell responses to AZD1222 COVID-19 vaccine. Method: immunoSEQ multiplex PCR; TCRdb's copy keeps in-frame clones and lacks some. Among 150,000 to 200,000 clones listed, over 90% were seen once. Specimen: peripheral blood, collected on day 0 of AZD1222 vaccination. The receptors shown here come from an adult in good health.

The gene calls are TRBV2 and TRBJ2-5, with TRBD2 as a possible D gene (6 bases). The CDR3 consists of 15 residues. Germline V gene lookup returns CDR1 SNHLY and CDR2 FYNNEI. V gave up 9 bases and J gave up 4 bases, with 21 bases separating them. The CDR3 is CARSHSGEGGETQYF. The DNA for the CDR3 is TGTGCCAGGTCTCATTCGGGGGAAGGCGGAGAGACCCAGTACTTC.

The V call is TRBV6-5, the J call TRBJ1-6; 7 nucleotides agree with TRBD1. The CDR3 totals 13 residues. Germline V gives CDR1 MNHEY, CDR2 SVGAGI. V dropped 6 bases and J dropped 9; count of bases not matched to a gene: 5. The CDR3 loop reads CASSGQDGSPLHF. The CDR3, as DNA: TGTGCCAGCAGCGGACAGGACGGTTCACCCCTCCACTTT.

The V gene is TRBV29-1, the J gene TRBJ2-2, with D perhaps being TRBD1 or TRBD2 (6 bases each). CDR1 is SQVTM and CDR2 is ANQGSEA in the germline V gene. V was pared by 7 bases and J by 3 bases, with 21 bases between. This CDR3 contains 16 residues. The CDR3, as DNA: TGCAGCGCCGGGCTGGGGGGCACCGGGGACACCGGGGAGCTGTTTTTT. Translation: CSAGLGGTGDTGELFF.

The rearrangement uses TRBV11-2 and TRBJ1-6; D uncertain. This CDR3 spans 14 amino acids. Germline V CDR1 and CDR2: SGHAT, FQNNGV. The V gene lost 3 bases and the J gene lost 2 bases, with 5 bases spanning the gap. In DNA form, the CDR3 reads TGTGCCAGCAGCTTCATAGCCTATAATTCACCCCTCCACTTT. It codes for CASSFIAYNSPLHF. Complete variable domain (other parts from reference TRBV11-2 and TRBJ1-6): EAGVAQSPRYKIIEKRQSVAFWCNPISGHATLYWYQQILGQGPKLLIQFQNNGVVDDSQLPKDRFSAERLKGVDSTLKIQPAKLEDSAVYLCASSFIAYNSPLHFGNGTRLTVT.

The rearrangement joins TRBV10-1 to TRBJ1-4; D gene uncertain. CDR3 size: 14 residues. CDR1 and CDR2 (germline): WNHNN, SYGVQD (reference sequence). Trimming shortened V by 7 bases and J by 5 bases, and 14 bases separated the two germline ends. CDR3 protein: CASNNEQSNEKLFF. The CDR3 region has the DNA TGCGCCAGCAACAACGAACAGTCGAATGAAAAACTGTTTTTT.

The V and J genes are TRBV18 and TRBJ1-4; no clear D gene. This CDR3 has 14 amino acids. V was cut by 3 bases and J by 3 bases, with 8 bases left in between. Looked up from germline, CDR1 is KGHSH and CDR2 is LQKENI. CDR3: CASSPRASNEKLFF. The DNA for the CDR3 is TGTGCCAGCTCACCTAGGGCTTCTAATGAAAAACTGTTTTTT. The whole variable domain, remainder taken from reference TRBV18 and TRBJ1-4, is NAGVMQNPRHLVRRRGQEARLRCSPMKGHSHVYWYRQLPEEGLKFMVYLQKENIIDESGMPKERFSAEFPKEGPSILRIQQVVRGDSAAYFCASSPRASNEKLFFGSGTQLSVL.

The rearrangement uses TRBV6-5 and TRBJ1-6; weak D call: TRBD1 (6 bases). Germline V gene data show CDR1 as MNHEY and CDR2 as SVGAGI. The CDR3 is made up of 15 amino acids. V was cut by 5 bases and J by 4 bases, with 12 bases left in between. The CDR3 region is CASSNRDRYNSPLHF. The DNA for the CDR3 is TGTGCCAGCAGTAACAGGGATCGTTATAATTCACCCCTCCACTTT.

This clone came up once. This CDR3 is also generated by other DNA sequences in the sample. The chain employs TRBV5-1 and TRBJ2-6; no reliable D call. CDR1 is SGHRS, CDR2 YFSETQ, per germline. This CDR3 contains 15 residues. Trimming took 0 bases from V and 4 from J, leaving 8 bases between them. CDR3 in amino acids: CASSLEGSGANVLTF. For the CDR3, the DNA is TGCGCCAGCAGCTTGGAAGGGTCCGGGGCCAACGTCCTGACTTTC. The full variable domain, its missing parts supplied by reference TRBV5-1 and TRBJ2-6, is KAGVTQTPRYLIKTRGQQVTLSCSPISGHRSVSWYQQTPGQGLQFLFEYFSETQRNKGNFPGRFSGRQFSNSRSEMNVSTLELGDSALYLCASSLEGSGANVLTFGAGSRLTVL.

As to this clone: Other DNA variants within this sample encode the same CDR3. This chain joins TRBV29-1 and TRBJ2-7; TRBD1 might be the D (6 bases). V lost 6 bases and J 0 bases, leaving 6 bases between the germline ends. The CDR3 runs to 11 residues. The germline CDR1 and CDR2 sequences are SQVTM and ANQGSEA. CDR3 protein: CSVQGSYEQYF. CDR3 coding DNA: TGCAGCGTACAGGGCTCCTACGAGCAGTACTTC.

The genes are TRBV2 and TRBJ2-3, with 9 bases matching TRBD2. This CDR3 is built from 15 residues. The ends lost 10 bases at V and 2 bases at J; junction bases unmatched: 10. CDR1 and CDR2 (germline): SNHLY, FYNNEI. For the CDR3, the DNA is TGTGCCACGTCGGGGCGGGGGGGATACACAGATACGCAGTATTTT. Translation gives CATSGRGGYTDTQYF. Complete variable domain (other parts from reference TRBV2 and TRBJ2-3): EPEVTQTPSHQVTQMGQEVILRCVPISNHLYFYWYRQILGQKVEFLVSFYNNEISEKSEIFDDQFSVERPDGSNFTLKIRSTKLEDSAMYFCATSGRGGYTDTQYFGPGTRLTVL.

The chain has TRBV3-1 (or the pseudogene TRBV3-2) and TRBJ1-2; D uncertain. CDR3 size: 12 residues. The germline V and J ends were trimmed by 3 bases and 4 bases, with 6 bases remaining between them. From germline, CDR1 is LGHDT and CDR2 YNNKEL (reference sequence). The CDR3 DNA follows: TGTGCCAGCAGCCAGAGTTTCTATGGCTACACCTTC. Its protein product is CASSQSFYGYTF.

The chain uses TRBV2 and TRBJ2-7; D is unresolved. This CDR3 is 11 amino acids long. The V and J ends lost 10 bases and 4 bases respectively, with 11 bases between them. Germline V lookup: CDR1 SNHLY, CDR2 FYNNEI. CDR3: CATTRGYEQYF. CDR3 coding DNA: TGTGCCACCACTCGAGGATACGAGCAGTACTTC.

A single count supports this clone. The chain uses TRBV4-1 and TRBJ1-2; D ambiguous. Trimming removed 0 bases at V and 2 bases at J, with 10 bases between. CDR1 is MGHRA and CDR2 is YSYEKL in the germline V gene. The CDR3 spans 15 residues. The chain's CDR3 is CASSQDGQTNYGYTF. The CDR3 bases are TGCGCCAGCAGCCAAGACGGGCAGACCAACTATGGCTACACCTTC.

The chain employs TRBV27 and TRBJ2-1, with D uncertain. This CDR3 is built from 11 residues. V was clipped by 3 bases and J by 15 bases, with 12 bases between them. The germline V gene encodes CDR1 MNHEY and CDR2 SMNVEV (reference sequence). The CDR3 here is CASSFGRRRFF. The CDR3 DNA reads TGTGCCAGCAGTTTCGGACGAAGGCGGTTCTTC.

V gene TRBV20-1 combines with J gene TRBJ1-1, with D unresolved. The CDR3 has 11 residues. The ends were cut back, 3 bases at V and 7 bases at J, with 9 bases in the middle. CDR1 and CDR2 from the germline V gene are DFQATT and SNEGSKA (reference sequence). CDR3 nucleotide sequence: TGCAGTGCTAGCGCTGAATATGAAGCTTTCTTT. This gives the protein CSASAEYEAFF.

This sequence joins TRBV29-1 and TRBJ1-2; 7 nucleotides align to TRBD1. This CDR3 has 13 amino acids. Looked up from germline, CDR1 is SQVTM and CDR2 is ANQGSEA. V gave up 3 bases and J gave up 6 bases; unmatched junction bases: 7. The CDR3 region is CSVDVRGYDGYTF. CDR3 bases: TGCAGCGTTGACGTCAGGGGGTATGATGGCTACACCTTC.

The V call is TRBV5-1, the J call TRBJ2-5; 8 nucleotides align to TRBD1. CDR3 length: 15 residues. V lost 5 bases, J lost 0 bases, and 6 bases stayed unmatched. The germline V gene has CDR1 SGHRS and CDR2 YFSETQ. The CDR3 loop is CASSSDRAYQETQYF. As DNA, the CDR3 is TGCGCCAGCAGTTCGGACAGGGCCTACCAAGAGACCCAGTACTTC.

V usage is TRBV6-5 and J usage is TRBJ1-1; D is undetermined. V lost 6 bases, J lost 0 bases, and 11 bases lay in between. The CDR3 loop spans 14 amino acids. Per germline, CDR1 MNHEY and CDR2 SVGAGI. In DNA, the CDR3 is TGTGCCAGCAGGGTGGGGTTCATGAACACTGAAGCTTTCTTT. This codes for CASRVGFMNTEAFF.

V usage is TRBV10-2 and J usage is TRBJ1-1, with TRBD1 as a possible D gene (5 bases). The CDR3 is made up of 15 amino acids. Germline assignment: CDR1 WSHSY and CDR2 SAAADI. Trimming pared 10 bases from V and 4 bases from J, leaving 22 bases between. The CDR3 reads CATKEWLQDGTEAFF. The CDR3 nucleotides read TGCGCCACCAAAGAGTGGCTACAGGATGGCACTGAAGCTTTCTTT.

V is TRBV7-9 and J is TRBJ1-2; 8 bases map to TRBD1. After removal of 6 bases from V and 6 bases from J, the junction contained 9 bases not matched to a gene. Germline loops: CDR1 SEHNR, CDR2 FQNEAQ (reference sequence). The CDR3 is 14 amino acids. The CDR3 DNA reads TGTGCCAGCAGTTCCACAGGGGGAACTAATGGCTACACCTTC. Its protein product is CASSSTGGTNGYTF.

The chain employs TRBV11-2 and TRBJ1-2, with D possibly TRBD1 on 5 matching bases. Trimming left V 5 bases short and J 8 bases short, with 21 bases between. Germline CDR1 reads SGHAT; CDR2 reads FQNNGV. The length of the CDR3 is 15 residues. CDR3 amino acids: CASSQLRKAGEGYTF. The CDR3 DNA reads TGTGCCAGCAGCCAGTTAAGGAAAGCGGGGGAAGGCTACACCTTC.

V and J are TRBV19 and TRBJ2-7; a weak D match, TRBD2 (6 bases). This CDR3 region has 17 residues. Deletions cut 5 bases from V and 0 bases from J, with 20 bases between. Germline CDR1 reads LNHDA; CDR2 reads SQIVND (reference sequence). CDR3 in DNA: TGTGCCAGTAGTCGCCGTACGGGACTCATGAGCTCCTACGAGCAGTACTTC. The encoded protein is CASSRRTGLMSSYEQYF.

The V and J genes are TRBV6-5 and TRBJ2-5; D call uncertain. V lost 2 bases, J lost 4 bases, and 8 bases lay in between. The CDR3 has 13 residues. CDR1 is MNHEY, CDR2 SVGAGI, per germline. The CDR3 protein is CASSYNKRETQYF. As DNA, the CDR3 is TGTGCCAGCAGTTACAATAAACGAGAGACCCAGTACTTC.

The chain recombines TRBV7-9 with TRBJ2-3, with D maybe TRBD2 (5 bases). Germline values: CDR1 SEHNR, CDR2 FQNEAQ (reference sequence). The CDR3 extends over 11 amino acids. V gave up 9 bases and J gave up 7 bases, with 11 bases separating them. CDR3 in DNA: TGTGCCAGTAGGAGCGGAAATACGCAGTATTTT. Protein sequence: CASRSGNTQYF.